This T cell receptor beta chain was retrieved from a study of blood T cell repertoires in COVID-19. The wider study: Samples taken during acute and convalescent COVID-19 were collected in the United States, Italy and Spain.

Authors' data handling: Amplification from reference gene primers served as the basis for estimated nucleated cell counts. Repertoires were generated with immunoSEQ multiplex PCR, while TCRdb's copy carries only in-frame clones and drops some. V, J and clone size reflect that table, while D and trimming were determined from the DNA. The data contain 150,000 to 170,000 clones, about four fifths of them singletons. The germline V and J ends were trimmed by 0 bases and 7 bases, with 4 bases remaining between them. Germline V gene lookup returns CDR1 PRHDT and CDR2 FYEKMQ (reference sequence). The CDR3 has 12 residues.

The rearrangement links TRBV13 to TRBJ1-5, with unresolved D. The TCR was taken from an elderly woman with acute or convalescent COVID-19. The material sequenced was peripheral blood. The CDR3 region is CASSLGRQPQHF. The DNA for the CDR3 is TGTGCCAGCAGCTTAGGTCGGCAGCCCCAGCATTTT.